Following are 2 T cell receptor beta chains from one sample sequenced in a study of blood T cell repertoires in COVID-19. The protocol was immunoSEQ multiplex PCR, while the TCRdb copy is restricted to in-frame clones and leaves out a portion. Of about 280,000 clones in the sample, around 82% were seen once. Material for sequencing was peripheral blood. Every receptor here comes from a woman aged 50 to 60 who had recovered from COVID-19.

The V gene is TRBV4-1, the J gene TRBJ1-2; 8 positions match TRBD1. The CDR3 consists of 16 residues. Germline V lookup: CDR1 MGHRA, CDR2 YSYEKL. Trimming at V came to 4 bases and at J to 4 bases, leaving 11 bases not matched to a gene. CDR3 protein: CASSPSQGAILYGYTF. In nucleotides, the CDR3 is TGCGCCAGCAGCCCGAGTCAGGGGGCTATTCTCTATGGCTACACCTTC.

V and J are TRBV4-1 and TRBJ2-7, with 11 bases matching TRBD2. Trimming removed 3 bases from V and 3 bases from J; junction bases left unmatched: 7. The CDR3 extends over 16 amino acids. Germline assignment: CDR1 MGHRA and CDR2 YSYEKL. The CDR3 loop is CASSHETSGNDYEQYF. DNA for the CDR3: TGCGCCAGCAGCCATGAGACTAGCGGGAACGACTACGAGCAGTACTTC.